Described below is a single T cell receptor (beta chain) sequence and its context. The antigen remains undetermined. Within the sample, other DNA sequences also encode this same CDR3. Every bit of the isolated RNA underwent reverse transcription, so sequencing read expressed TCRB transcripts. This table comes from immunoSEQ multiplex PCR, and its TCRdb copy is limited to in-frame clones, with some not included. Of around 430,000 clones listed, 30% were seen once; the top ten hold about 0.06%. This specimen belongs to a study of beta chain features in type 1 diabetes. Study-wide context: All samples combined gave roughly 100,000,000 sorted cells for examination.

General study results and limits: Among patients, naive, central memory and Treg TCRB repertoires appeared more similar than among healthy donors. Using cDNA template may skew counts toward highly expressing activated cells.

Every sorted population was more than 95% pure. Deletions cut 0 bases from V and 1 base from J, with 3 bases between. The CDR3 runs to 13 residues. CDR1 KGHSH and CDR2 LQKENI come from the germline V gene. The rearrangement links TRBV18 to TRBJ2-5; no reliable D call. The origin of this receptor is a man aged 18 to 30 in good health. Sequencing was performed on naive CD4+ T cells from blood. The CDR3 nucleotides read TGTGCCAGCTCACCACCAGCCCAAGAGACCCAGTACTTC. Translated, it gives CASSPPAQETQYF.